This paragraph reports one TCR beta chain. Its antigen is as yet unknown. The sample is drawn from a study of T cells in localized non-small cell lung cancer. Overall study findings and caveats: Density of T cells in blood, when higher, went with longer overall survival. The study detected a median around 57 of the top 100 tumor clones in adjacent lung. T cell clonality was highest in uninvolved adjacent lung, above tumor.

Sequencing used immunoSEQ multiplex PCR; TCRdb keeps in-frame clones, though not all of them. The sample has 40,000 or so clones; around 79% are singletons. The trim removed 4 bases at V and 3 bases at J, leaving 7 bases unmatched. CDR3 length: 16 residues. In germline, CDR1 is MDHEN, CDR2 SYDVKM. The sequence was obtained from a woman aged 35 to 70 with stage II squamous cell lung carcinoma. The sample here was PBMCs, taken before any cancer treatment. The chain has TRBV28 and TRBJ1-5; 9 bases fit TRBD1. CDR3 amino acids: CASSSLQGAYNQPQHF. The CDR3 DNA is TGTGCCAGCAGTTCCTTACAGGGGGCCTACAATCAGCCCCAGCATTTT. The full variable domain, completed using reference TRBV28 and TRBJ1-5, is DVKVTQSSRYLVKRTGEKVFLECVQDMDHENMFWYRQDPGLGLRLIYFSYDVKMKEKGDIPEGYSVSREKKERFSLILESASTNQTSMYLCASSSLQGAYNQPQHFGDGTRLSIL.